This TCR beta chain was recorded in a study of blood T cells in healthy people across ages. A second PCR of 7 to 11 cycles used a sample-barcoded 5' primer and a J-beta primer mix. TCRdb reprocessed the 5' RACE reads via MiXCR and lists one record per CDR3 protein. Here the sample spans around 1,500,000 distinct CDR3 sequences, about 40% being singletons. This clonotype was detected a few times. The CDR3 totals 14 residues. Trimming shortened V by 4 bases and J by 8 bases, and 15 bases separated the two germline ends. Per germline, CDR1 SNHLY and CDR2 FYNNEI. V is TRBV2 and J is TRBJ2-1; weak D call: TRBD2 (7 bases). The specimen was blood. The origin of this receptor is a woman aged 18-30 years in good health. The CDR3 protein is CASSVRGGVYEQFF. In DNA, the CDR3 is TGTGCCAGCAGTGTTAGGGGGGGGGTCTATGAGCAGTTCTTC.